This T cell receptor (beta chain) was recorded in a study of shared clonotypes between healthy human individuals (dated by TCRdb to the early 2020s). About the full investigation: Two women and a few men aged 18 to 49 years were included in the cohort. For each donor, CD4 naive and CD4 memory were each run on three plates, CD8 naive on two plates, and CD8 memory on one plate. Blood TCR repertoires of several healthy adults were deeply sequenced to estimate repertoire size and the extent of clonotype sharing between individuals. To increase sequencing depth and limit assay-specific biases, different laboratories used diverse techniques to prepare libraries and sequence TCR repertoires. Leukapheresis yielded between about 0.9 and 8.9 billion PBMCs per donor. General findings and caveats noted by the study authors: Based on pairwise subsampling, the degree of clonotype sharing among donors was expected to be affected by sequencing depth. The small number of donors limited the genetic and exposure-history diversity represented. About 4.5% of naive CD4, 3% to 4% of naive CD8, roughly 2.4% of memory CD4, and over 0.35% of memory CD8 clonotypes were shared across a few donors. Larger estimated clonotype richness was generally found for naive subsets than for memory subsets. Higher generation probabilities were observed for clonotypes shared by all four sorted-subset donors than for non-shared clonotypes. Rarefaction of sorted-subset datasets indicated incomplete sequencing despite the large sequencing depth. Sampling was restricted to blood, and TCR repertoires in tissue are likely to differ from TCR repertoires in blood.

Using the deep immunoSEQ assay, TCR CDR3 regions were amplified from genomic DNA by multiplex PCR. For each cell subset, the extracted genomic DNA was distributed evenly across all wells of several immunoSEQ 96-well plates, and each plate served as one replicate. Each replicate PCR for sorted subsets received roughly 0.2 ug genomic DNA, equal to around 32,000 T cell genomes. Purified libraries were measured with a Qubit 3.0 fluorometer, size-checked on a Bioanalyzer 2100, and measured again with the KAPA Library Quantification kit. Every immunoSEQ 96-well plate was sequenced on a dedicated single-read 150-cycle Illumina NextSeq 550 flow cell. Per the original workflow: Because only junctional sequences without quality scores were contained in the immunoSEQ output, filtering matching that applied to full-length reads could not be performed. Sequences were annotated with PyIR, a Python wrapper for IgBLAST v1.9, and V/J genes and CDR3 were assigned using IMGT germline references. Any read was removed if the V/J assignment was weak (E-value above 1e-6), the CDR3 was missing, or the read contained stop codons, out-of-frame junctions, or ambiguous translated residues. V3J clonotypes were defined by identical inferred V gene, J gene, and CDR3 amino acid sequence. The percentage overlap between two repertoires was calculated by dividing the number of shared unique clonotypes by the size of the smaller repertoire. Repertoire richness was assessed with RTK rarefaction, the Chao1 estimator, and Recon v2.1 estimates of unobserved clonotypes. For all TCRbeta clonotypes obtained by the gDNA method from a few donors, generation probabilities were computed with OLGA. Imported from immuneACCESS, the table was reduced by TCRdb to in-frame sequences with V and J called. These copies leave out some clones; in studies compared against another copy, an unresolved V gene accounts for under half, and the cause of the remainder is not known. V and J calls and clone size are given by that table; D and trimming were obtained from the DNA. A total of 2 million to 2.5 million clones appear in this sample, 85% to 95% of them only once. The ten largest make up 0.13% of the sample.

The donors were healthy, HIV-negative adults who had no recently reported acute infections or vaccinations. Only Caucasian adults living in Nashville, Tennessee, USA were represented among the donors. CD4+ T cells were enriched by magnetic negative selection; naive cells were then positively selected on CD45RA, and the negative fraction formed the memory subset. Blood was obtained by leukapheresis, after which PBMCs were separated by Ficoll-Histopaque density gradient centrifugation and cryopreserved in liquid nitrogen vapor phase. Purity and quantity of every magnetically sorted T cell population were checked by analytical flow cytometry. Genomic DNA was isolated from every sorted fraction and measured by UV absorbance on a Nanodrop 2000c. The CDR3 sequence holds 14 residues, the cysteine and phenylalanine included. Only the CDR3 region is kept as DNA, spanning 42 bases read in frame from base 1. After removal of 1 base from V and 8 bases from J, the junction retains 1 base not matched to a gene. CDR1 is given as LGHNA and CDR2 as YSLEER, both from the germline V gene.

Turning to this clone: Its antigen specificity is not known. Base qualities are not at hand, and no much larger clone is one base apart.

This TCR came from a man younger than 35 in good health. The source material was naive CD4+ T cells sorted from blood. The intended sense of this specimen's cell subset or site label: CD45RA+ positively selected. The receptor chain draws on TRBV4-3 and TRBJ2-1; 11 nucleotides in the junction match TRBD2. Here is the DNA: TGCGCCAGCAGCCAAGGACTAGCGGGACATGAGCAGTTCTTC. Its product reads: CASSQGLAGHEQFF.